This T cell receptor beta chain comes out of a study of cytomegalovirus exposure and HLA in healthy donors. Turning to the study itself: Genotyping showed around 81% of fewer than 500 donors falling in the Caucasian-associated ancestry cluster.

Primers: 60 Vbeta forward and 13 Jbeta reverse. Clones were read by immunoSEQ multiplex PCR, and TCRdb kept only the in-frame ones, dropping some. The data contain fewer than 200,000 clones, about 72% of them seen just once; the ten biggest clones take up less than 2.5%. Notes on the study in general: Owing to their indistinguishability, certain V segments, notably TRBV6-2 and TRBV6-3, were excluded. Within an earlier analysis, most TCR beta V segments proved productive either about 90% or about 30% of the time.

Germline CDR1 is GTSNPN and CDR2 is SVGIG (reference sequence). Trimming took off 3 bases at V and 8 bases at J, with 13 bases between the two ends. The CDR3 is 12 amino acids. All the people who gave samples were healthy bone marrow donors. This clone was seen a handful of times. Its antigen is not known. Other nucleotide sequences in the sample specify the same CDR3. The sequencing sample was made of PBMCs. This clonotype was sampled from a human donor in good health. This sequence joins TRBV30 and TRBJ1-2; D is perhaps TRBD1 (6 bases). The CDR3 reads CAWRGGGGGYTF. For the CDR3, the DNA is TGTGCCTGGAGAGGCGGGGGGGGCGGCTACACCTTC. Filled out from reference TRBV30 and TRBJ1-2, the complete variable domain reads SQTIHQWPATLVQPVGSPLSLECTVEGTSNPNLYWYRQAAGRGLQLLFYSVGIGQISSEVPQNLSASRPQDRQFILSSKKLLLSDSGFYLCAWRGGGGGYTFGSGTRLTVV.